The 4 T cell receptor beta chains presented below share a single source sample, sequenced in a study of control samples from healthy donors and cancer patients. Assay used: immunoSEQ multiplex PCR; TCRdb lists only in-frame clones, some missing. The sample shows roughly 68,000 clones, 75% to 85% of them seen only once. Source material: blood. These receptors were collected from a man between 60 and 70 years old in good health.

CDR3 nucleotides: TGCGCCAGCAGCTTGGAGACAGGGTATTCACCCCTCCACTTT. Translating gives CASSLETGYSPLHF. The chain links TRBV5-1 to TRBJ1-6; the match to TRBD1 covers 7 bases. V trimming: 0 bases; J trimming: 8 bases; junction bases outside the gene matches: 2. CDR3 length: 14 residues. Germline lookup yields CDR1 SGHRS and CDR2 YFSETQ.

V and J are TRBV5-5 and TRBJ2-7; D ambiguous. Looked up from germline, CDR1 is SGHKS and CDR2 is YYEKEE (reference sequence). The V end lost 4 bases, the J end lost 7 bases, and 18 bases lay between the germline ends. CDR3 size: 14 residues. CDR3: CASSPMNFAKEQYF. As DNA, the CDR3 is TGTGCCAGCAGCCCAATGAACTTTGCGAAAGAGCAGTACTTC.

This rearrangement joins TRBV7-2 to TRBJ2-1; D tentatively fits TRBD1 or TRBD2 (5 bases each). Trimming cost V 5 bases and J 9 bases, with 11 bases left between them. This CDR3 is 12 amino acids long. The germline V gene has CDR1 SGHTA and CDR2 FQGNSA. In nucleotides, the CDR3 is TGTGCCAGCAGCAAACTAGGGGTTGAGCAGTTCTTC. Translating gives CASSKLGVEQFF.

The chain combines TRBV5-1 with TRBJ2-1; D may be TRBD1 or TRBD2 (5 bases each). This CDR3 spans 15 amino acids. V was pared by 1 base and J by 4 bases, with 12 bases between. CDR1 SGHRS and CDR2 YFSETQ come from the germline V gene. CDR3 region: CASSLSLGAYNEQFF. The CDR3 DNA is TGCGCCAGCAGCTTGTCCCTCGGGGCTTACAATGAGCAGTTCTTC.